The source of this TCR beta chain is a study of blood T cells in healthy people across ages. This clonotype was detected a few times. Its antigen is unknown. V lost 5 bases and J lost 6, with 14 bases in between. The CDR3 length is 13 residues. CDR1 is DFQATT, CDR2 SNEGSKA, per germline (reference sequence). Study-level points and caveats: Expanded clonotype changes were possibly confounded by unknown donor CMV status. Higher diversity and more naive CD4+ cells were features of long-lived donors, compared to aged donors.

Isolating PBMCs gave at least 6 million of these cells per sample. A second PCR, run for roughly 7 to 11 cycles, used a sample-barcoded 5' primer plus a J-beta primer mix. TCRdb ran MiXCR on the 5' RACE reads and lists one entry per CDR3 protein. The sample contains more than 900,000 distinct CDR3 sequences, around 25% of which appear only once. These data were also reused for a study on T cells of mothers and their children.

The chain carries TRBV20-1 and TRBJ1-3, with D unresolved. The TCR originated in a girl aged 2-10 years in good health. The sequencing input was blood. DNA of the CDR3: TGCAGTGCTTGGACGGCTACTCTAAACACCATATATTTT. It is translated as CSAWTATLNTIYF.